This T cell receptor (beta chain) emerged from a study of HIV-infected patients and healthy controls (TCRdb year 2014). About the investigation overall: The study asked whether deep sequencing of the TCR repertoire from small blood samples of HIV patients could detect immune perturbation and reconstitution.

Broader findings and caveats from the paper: Using whole blood restricted sequencing depth and prevented separating the dynamics of distinct T-cell subpopulations. Healthy control repertoires showed roughly threefold more distinct CDR3s and higher Shannon diversity than untreated HIV+ repertoires. During therapy, a significant decrease in frequency was seen for HIV-associated CDR3s, whereas no significant change was found for CMV-associated CDR3s, although most of them became more frequent. Processing included only sixteen HIV-infected individuals, and this was regarded by the authors as a major limit on how widely the findings apply. The apparent post-therapy recovery of the Gini index in HIV-infected patients was not reproduced in size-matched repertoire data. Differing numbers of distinct sequences in patients and controls hindered comparison, and size-matching assigned excessive weight to rare events in the HIV-infected data. The observed differences in diversity could not be explained by the slight differences in age and sex profiles between the study cohorts. Donor HLA types were not determined in the study. Mean usage differed significantly between HIV-infected patients and controls for eight alpha and eight beta V genes. HIV-infected repertoires showed significantly elevated mean Gini indices relative to controls, which possibly reflects oligoclonality. Alpha-chain CDR3s from MAIT cells occurred at high frequency in healthy controls but were severely depleted in HIV+ repertoires. More CDR3s were shared between individuals among healthy controls than among HIV+ patients, as measured by Jaccard index and by the count of highly shared sequences. The pairing of alpha and beta chains was not determined in the samples.

Whole blood was used without cell fractionation, so the repertoire reflected all unsorted peripheral T cells. Ten uninfected healthy donors were sampled as controls, and about 40% of these ten donors were sampled twice roughly 3 months apart. For RNA extraction, about 2.3 ml of peripheral blood was drawn into Tempus tubes. Residual genomic DNA was removed with the TURBO-DNase kit and globin mRNA was depleted with GLOBINclear. V and J are truncated by 4 bases and 1 base respectively, leaving an intervening sequence of 5 bases. The germline V gene (reference sequence) gives CDR1 as GTSNPN and CDR2 as SVGIG. Including cysteine and phenylalanine, the CDR3 has 11 amino acids. The retained sequence is limited to the CDR3, 33 bases, with the frame set at the first base. Reverse transcription of approximately 460 ng RNA was performed with SuperScript III using primers directed against the alpha and beta constant regions. Separate alpha and beta chain libraries were made by chain-specific third strand synthesis with multiplexing indices. To avoid primer bias, the protocol used one single primer pair to amplify every rearrangement within a chain, and the protocol also attached molecular barcodes to each cDNA molecule. T4 RNA Ligase 1 joined purified cDNA to a 5' RACE adapter that carried a random hexamer and the SP2 sequencing primer site. Second strand synthesis was primed from the SP2 site with Phusion polymerase, using slow temperature ramps to favor optimal annealing. Joined together, two random hexamer sequences that had both been added before amplification formed the 12-nucleotide barcode of each molecule. A short first PCR added P5 and P7 adapter elements plus a second index, followed by a roughly 24-cycle amplification PCR with P5s and P7 primers. The libraries went through 25 to 35 PCR cycles in total, were quantified on a Qubit, were sized on a Bioanalyzer, and were diluted to around 4 nM. Sequencing of the normalized libraries was performed on an Illumina MiSeq with 2 x 250 paired-end kits. Reverse transcription reactions underwent purification over MinElute columns, with elution into 9.5 to 10 ul Tris-Cl. A 1:1 ratio of AMPure XP beads was used to clean the adapter ligations after they had run for about 23 hours at 16 degrees C. Under the source paper's analysis protocol: A modified Decombinator that output V, J, insert and barcode information was used to process the demultiplexed FASTQ files. Sequences that shared a barcode but differed from the dominant sequence were discarded as errors, and original cDNA molecules were estimated by counting barcodes clustered at Levenshtein distance 3. The R packages ineq, vegan, igraph and RCytoscape were used for downstream analyses, together with IMGT nomenclature and CDR3 definitions. The authors computed V gene usage over distinct sequences and counted each TCR a single time to avoid skew from clonal expansion. Unique CDR3 amino acid sequences within a donor were connected in similarity networks whenever two sequences differed by a single Levenshtein edit. In the repertoires, a search was made for a compiled set of published HIV-specific CDR3s (approximately 87 alpha, 702 beta) and CMV-specific CDR3s (roughly 12 alpha, a few hundred beta). Random subsampling to size-matched repertoires demonstrated that the decreased diversity in patients did not result from their lower sequence numbers. TCRdb trimmed public reads at Q25 via fastp, called clones via MiXCR and kept in-frame beta chains. Here each entry gathers all rows of one CDR3 protein and keeps the most common genes and DNA. TCRdb, not the authors, supplied the V and J calls. This sample has about 13,000 distinct CDR3 sequences in its table, and roughly 9.6% of those were observed once. The top ten clones comprise about 6.8% of the sample.

This clonotype is described as medium-sized (0.01 to 0.1%). Its recognized antigen is unknown. The sample holds no much larger clone one base away, and base qualities are not on file. The specimen was blood. Here the chain combines TRBV30 and TRBJ2-7; no confident D gene assignment can be made. The receptor was isolated from an adult in good health. The nucleotide sequence reads TGTGCCTGGACCAGGTCCTACGAGCAGTACTTC. It codes for CAWTRSYEQYF.